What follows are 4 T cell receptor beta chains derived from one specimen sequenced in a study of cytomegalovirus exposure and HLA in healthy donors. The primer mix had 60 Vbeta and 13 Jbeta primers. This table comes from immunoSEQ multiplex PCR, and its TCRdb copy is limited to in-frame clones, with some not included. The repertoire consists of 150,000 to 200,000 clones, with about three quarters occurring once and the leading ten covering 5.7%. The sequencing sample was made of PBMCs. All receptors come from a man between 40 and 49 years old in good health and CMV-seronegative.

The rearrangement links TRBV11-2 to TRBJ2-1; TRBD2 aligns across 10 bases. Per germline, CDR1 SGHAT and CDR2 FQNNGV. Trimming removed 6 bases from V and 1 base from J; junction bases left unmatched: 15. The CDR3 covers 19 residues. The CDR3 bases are TGTGCCAGCAGTCATTATAGCGGGAGGATCAAAACTTCCTACAATGAGCAGTTCTTC. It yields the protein CASSHYSGRIKTSYNEQFF.

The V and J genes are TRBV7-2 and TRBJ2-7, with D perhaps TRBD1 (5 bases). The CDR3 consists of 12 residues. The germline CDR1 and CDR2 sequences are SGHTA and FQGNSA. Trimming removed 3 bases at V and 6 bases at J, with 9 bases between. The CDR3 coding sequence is TGTGCCAGCAGCTTCATAGGGGTCGAGCAGTACTTC. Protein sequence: CASSFIGVEQYF.

The CDR3 sequence: CASSESRRGLGNTIYF. In nucleotides, the CDR3 is TGCGCCAGCAGTGAGTCACGGCGGGGGCTTGGAAACACCATATATTTT. V and J are TRBV10-1 and TRBJ1-3, with a weak D call TRBD1 (6 bases). Trimming left V 0 bases short and J 3 bases short, with 12 bases between. Germline CDR1 reads WNHNN; CDR2 reads SYGVQD (reference sequence). CDR3 size: 16 residues.

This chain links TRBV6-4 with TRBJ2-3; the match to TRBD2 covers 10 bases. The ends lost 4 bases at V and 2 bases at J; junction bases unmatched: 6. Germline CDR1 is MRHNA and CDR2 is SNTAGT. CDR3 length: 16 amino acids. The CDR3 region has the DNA TGTGCCAGCAGTGTAAGTAGCGGGGGGATCACAGATACGCAGTATTTT. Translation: CASSVSSGGITDTQYF.